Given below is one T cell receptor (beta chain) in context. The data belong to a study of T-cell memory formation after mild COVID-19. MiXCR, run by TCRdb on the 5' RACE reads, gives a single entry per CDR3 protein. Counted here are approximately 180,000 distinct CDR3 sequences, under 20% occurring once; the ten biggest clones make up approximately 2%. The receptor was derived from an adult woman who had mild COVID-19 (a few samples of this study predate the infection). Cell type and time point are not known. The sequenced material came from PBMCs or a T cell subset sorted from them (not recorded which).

This CDR3 is CASSQALVQGSFTGELFF. CDR3 DNA: TGCGCCAGCAGCCAAGCACTTGTACAGGGGTCCTTCACCGGGGAGCTGTTTTTT. J is TRBJ2-2 and V is TRBV4-1, with 7 bases fitting TRBD1. The CDR3 runs 18 residues. The germline CDR1 and CDR2 sequences are MGHRA and YSYEKL. After removal of 1 base from V and 4 bases from J, the junction contained 12 bases not matched to a gene.